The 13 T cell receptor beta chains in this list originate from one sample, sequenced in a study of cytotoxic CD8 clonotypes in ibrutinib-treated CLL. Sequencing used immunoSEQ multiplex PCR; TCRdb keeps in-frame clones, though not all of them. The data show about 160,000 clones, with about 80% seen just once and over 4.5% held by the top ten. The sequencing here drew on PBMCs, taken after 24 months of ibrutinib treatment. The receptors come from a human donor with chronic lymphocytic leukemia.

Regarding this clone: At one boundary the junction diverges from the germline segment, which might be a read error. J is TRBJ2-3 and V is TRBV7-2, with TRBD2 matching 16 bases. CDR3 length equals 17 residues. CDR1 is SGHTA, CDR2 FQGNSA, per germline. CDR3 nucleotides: TGTGCCAGCAGCGGGGGACTAGCGGGAGGGGGCACATATACGCAGTATTTT. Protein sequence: CASSGGLAGGGTYTQYF.

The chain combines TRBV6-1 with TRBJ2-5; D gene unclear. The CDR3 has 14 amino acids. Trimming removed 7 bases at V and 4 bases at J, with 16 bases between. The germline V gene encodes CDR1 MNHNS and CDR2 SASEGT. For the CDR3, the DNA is TGTGCCAGCAACATGGATGACTGGTTAGAGACCCAGTACTTC. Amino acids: CASNMDDWLETQYF.

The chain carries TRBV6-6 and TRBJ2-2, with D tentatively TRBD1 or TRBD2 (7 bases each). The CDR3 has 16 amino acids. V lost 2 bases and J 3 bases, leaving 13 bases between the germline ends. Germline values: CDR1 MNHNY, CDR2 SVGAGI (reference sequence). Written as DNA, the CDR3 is TGTGCCAGCAGTTACCACAGGGGAGGGGACACCGGGGAGCTGTTTTTT. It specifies CASSYHRGGDTGELFF.

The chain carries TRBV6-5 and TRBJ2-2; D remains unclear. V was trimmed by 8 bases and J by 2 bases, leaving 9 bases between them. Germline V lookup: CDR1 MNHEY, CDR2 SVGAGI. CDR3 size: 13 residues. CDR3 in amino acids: CASWQINTGELFF. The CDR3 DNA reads TGTGCCAGCTGGCAGATCAACACCGGGGAGCTGTTTTTT.

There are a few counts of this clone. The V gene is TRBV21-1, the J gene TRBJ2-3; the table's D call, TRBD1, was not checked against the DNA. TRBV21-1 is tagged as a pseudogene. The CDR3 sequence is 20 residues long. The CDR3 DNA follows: TGTGCCAGCAGCAAAAAACCCGGCAGGGACACCCGATGGAGCACAGATACGCAGTATTTT. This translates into CASSKKPGRDTRWSTDTQYF.

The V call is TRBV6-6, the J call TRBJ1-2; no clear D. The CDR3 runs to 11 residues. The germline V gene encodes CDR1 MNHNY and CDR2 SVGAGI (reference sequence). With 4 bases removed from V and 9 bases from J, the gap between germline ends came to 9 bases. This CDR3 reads CASSSGKSYTF. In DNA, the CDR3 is TGTGCCAGCAGTTCCGGTAAGAGCTACACCTTC.

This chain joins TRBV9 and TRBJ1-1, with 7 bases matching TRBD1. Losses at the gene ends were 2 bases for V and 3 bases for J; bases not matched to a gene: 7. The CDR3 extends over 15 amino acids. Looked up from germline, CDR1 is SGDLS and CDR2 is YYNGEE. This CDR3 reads CASSVRDRGYTEAFF. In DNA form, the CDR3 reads TGTGCCAGCAGCGTCCGGGACAGAGGGTACACTGAAGCTTTCTTT.

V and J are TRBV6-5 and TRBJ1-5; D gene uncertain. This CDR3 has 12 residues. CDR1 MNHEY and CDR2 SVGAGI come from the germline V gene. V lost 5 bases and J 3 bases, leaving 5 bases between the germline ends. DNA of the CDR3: TGTGCCAGCAGTGATCTCAATCAGCCCCAGCATTTT. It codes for CASSDLNQPQHF.

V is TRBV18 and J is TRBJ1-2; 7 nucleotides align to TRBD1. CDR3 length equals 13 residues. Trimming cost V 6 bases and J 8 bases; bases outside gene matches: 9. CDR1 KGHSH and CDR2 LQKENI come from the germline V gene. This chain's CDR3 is CASSPDQGGGYTF. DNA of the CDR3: TGTGCCAGCTCCCCCGATCAGGGGGGAGGCTACACCTTC.

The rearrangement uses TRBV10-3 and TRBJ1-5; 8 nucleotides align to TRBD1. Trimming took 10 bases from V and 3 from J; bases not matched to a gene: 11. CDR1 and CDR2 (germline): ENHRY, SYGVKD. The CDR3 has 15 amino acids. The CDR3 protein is CATSSGTGDNQPQHF. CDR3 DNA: TGTGCCACCTCCTCCGGGACAGGAGACAATCAGCCCCAGCATTTT.

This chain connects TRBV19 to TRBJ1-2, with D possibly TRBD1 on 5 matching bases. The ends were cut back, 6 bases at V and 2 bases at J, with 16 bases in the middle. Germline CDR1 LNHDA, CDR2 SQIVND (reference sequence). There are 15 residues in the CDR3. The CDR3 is CASSWDSAVNYGYTF. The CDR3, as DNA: TGTGCCAGTAGCTGGGACTCCGCGGTCAACTATGGCTACACCTTC. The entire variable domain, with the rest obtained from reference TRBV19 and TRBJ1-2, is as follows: DGGITQSPKYLFRKEGQNVTLSCEQNLNHDAMYWYRQDPGQGLRLIYYSQIVNDFQKGDIAEGYSVSREKKESFPLTVTSAQKNPTAFYLCASSWDSAVNYGYTFGSGTRLTVV.

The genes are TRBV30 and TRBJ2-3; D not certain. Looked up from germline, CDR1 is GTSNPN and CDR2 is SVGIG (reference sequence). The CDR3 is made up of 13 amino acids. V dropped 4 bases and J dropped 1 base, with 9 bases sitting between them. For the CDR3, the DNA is TGTGCCTGGACTCGGGTCCGCACAGATACGCAGTATTTT. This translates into CAWTRVRTDTQYF.

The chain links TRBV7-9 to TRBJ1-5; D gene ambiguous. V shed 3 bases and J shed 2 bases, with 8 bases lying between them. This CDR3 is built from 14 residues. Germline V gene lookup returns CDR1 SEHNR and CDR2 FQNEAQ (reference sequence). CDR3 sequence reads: CASSLSLGNQPQHF. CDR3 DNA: TGTGCCAGCAGCTTGAGCCTAGGCAATCAGCCCCAGCATTTT.